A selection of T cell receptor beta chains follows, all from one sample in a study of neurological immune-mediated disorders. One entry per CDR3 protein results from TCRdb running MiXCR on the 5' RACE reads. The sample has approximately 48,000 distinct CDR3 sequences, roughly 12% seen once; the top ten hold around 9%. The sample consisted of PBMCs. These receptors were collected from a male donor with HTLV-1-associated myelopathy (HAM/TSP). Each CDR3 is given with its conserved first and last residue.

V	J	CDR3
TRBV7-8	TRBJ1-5	CASSLVPNSNQPQHF
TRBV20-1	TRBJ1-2	CSARDSFDRGHSYGYTF
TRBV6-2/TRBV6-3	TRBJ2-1	CASRTRVSPFEQFF
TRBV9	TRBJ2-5	CASSVEGRGEETQYF
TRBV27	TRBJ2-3	CASSLFGQGADRDTQYF
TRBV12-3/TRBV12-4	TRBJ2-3	CASSFEDSSTDTQYF
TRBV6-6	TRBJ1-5	CASTADRYNQPQHF
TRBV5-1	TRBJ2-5	CASSSGLAGGEETQYF
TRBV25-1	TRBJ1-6	CASSDSGAGRSPLHF
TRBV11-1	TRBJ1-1	CASSQGPGTEAFF
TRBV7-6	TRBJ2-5	CASSFQPGLQETQYF
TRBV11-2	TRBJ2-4	CASSPGLAGGLRAAKNIRYF
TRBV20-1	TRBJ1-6	CSARAPQGNGSPLHF
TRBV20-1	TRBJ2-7	CSTPTTRSYEQYF
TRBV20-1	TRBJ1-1	CSAREGGKNTEAFF
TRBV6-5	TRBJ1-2	CASSARDLYGYTF
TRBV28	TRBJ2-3	CASRSGAWGTDTQYF
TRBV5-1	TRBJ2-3	CASSAYRGQGSAPDTQYF
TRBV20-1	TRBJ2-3	CSASSGLAGGHTDTQYF
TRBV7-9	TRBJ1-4	CASSWGIATNEKLFF
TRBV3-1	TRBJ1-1	CASSRRTGPNTEAFF
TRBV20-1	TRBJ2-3	CSAGSLTRTDTQYF